The 11 T cell receptor beta chains below were found in one sample sequenced in a study of blood T cell repertoires in COVID-19. Some clones are missing from TCRdb's copy, which holds only in-frame ones; the method was immunoSEQ multiplex PCR. The sample includes fewer than 200,000 clones, approximately 85% of them seen just once. Input material: peripheral blood. All receptors derive from a man aged 55 to 70 who had recovered from COVID-19.

The genes are TRBV5-1 and TRBJ1-4, with D possibly being TRBD1 (6 bases). The CDR3 loop spans 15 amino acids. Germline V lookup: CDR1 SGHRS, CDR2 YFSETQ. The ends were cut back, 1 base at V and 5 bases at J, with 12 bases in the middle. CDR3 nucleotide sequence: TGCGCCAGCAGCTTGATTGGACAGCGCAATGAAAAACTGTTTTTT. This translates into CASSLIGQRNEKLFF.

J is TRBJ1-6 and V is TRBV19; the match to TRBD1 covers 8 bases. V lost 6 bases to trimming and J lost 0 bases; unmatched junction nucleotides: 4. In germline, CDR1 is LNHDA, CDR2 SQIVND (reference sequence). The CDR3 spans 16 residues. The CDR3 DNA is TGTGCCAGTAGCACCGGGACAGGCTCCTATAATTCACCCCTCCACTTT. It codes for CASSTGTGSYNSPLHF.

This chain joins TRBV25-1 and TRBJ2-1, with D possibly being TRBD2 (5 bases). With 7 bases removed from V and 10 bases from J, the gap between germline ends came to 11 bases. Germline lookup yields CDR1 MGHDK and CDR2 SYGVNS. The CDR3 spans 11 residues. DNA for the CDR3: TGTGCCAGCAACCTAGGCGGGGAGCAGTTCTTC. Amino acids: CASNLGGEQFF.

The chain has TRBV7-2 and TRBJ1-6, with 9 bases matching TRBD1. The CDR3 contains 17 residues. Germline V gene data show CDR1 as SGHTA and CDR2 as FQGNSA. Germline trimming cut 5 bases from V and 0 bases from J; bases unmatched to any gene: 5. CDR3 bases: TGTGCCAGCAGCGACGGGACAGGGAGCTCCTATAATTCACCCCTCCACTTT. It encodes CASSDGTGSSYNSPLHF.

This clone was counted only a few times. In DNA form, the CDR3 reads TGTGCCAGCAGCCCGCCGGGACAGAGATACGAGCAGTACTTC. It codes for CASSPPGQRYEQYF. The V gene is TRBV5-4, the J gene TRBJ2-7; 7 nucleotides align to TRBD1. The CDR3 length is 14 residues. Germline loops: CDR1 SGHNT, CDR2 YYREEE (reference sequence). Germline trimming cut 4 bases from V and 4 bases from J; bases unmatched to any gene: 8. Looking up the rest from reference TRBV5-4 and TRBJ2-7 gives the full variable domain: ETGVTQSPTHLIKTRGQQVTLRCSSQSGHNTVSWYQQALGQGPQFIFQYYREEENGRGNFPPRFSGLQFPNYSSELNVNALELDDSALYLCASSPPGQRYEQYFGPGTRLTVT.

The chain couples TRBV30 to TRBJ1-2; tentatively, D is TRBD1 (5 bases). V was cut by 1 base and J by 5 bases, with 11 bases left in between. CDR3 length equals 13 residues. Germline-derived CDR1 and CDR2 are GTSNPN and SVGIG (reference sequence). The DNA of the CDR3 is TGTGCCTGGAGTGCGGGGGGTTTATATGGCTACACCTTC. Its protein product is CAWSAGGLYGYTF.

The V and J genes are TRBV7-6 and TRBJ2-3, with a tentative D call TRBD2 (7 bases). This CDR3 spans 16 amino acids. Trimming shortened V by 7 bases and J by 1 base, and 18 bases separated the two germline ends. Germline V gene sequence: CDR1 SGHVS, CDR2 FNYEAQ. CDR3 nucleotide sequence: TGTGCCAGCACCCGAGGGCAAGGGGGGGGCACAGATACGCAGTATTTT. Protein: CASTRGQGGGTDTQYF.

V gene TRBV11-3 combines with J gene TRBJ2-7, with D perhaps TRBD1 (6 bases). The V end was cut by 5 bases, the J end by 1 base, with 21 bases between. CDR3 length: 17 amino acids. From germline, CDR1 is SGHNT and CDR2 YENEEA. The CDR3 protein is CASSRRGDRMVSYEQYF. The CDR3 DNA sequence: TGTGCCAGCAGCCGTCGAGGTGACAGGATGGTTTCCTACGAGCAGTACTTC.

V usage is TRBV27 and J usage is TRBJ2-1, with D maybe TRBD1 (5 bases). Trimming stripped 6 bases from V and 0 bases from J, with 21 bases between. Germline-derived CDR1 and CDR2 are MNHEY and SMNVEV (reference sequence). There are 18 residues in the CDR3. The CDR3 sequence: CASRTVYSTSGSYNEQFF. CDR3 sequence (DNA): TGTGCCAGCAGGACAGTTTATAGTACATCGGGCTCCTACAATGAGCAGTTCTTC.

The genes are TRBV4-2 and TRBJ2-7; 7 bases line up with TRBD2. Germline CDR1 reads LGHNA; CDR2 reads YNFKEQ. The CDR3 has 14 amino acids. Trimming at V came to 4 bases and at J to 4 bases, leaving 7 bases not matched to a gene. This CDR3 is CASSPGTTDYEQYF. DNA of the CDR3: TGTGCCAGCAGCCCCGGGACTACCGATTACGAGCAGTACTTC.

J is TRBJ2-7 and V is TRBV24-1; 8 bases match TRBD1. The germline V gene encodes CDR1 KGHDR and CDR2 SFDVKD. J was trimmed by 3 bases and V by 2 bases; bases with no gene match: 5. The CDR3 has 15 amino acids. Written as DNA, the CDR3 is TGTGCCACCAGTGATTCTGACAGGGGAATCTACGAGCAGTACTTC. Encoded protein: CATSDSDRGIYEQYF.